Sequencing of this T cell receptor (beta chain) was carried out in a study of blood T cell repertoires in COVID-19. In the study overall: The analysed material was cDNA or gDNA that came from T cells, B-cell-depleted T cells, or PBMCs.

TCRdb keeps only in-frame clones here, not all; method: immunoSEQ multiplex PCR. This sample yields tens of thousands of clones, of which about four fifths are seen a single time; roughly 6.4% belongs to the top ten. CDR1 GTSNPN and CDR2 SVGIG come from the germline V gene (reference sequence). There are 16 residues in the CDR3. V was clipped by 1 base and J by 5 bases; unmatched bases: 9. The source material was peripheral blood. The V and J genes are TRBV30 and TRBJ2-5; 11 bases match TRBD2. This clonotype originated in a human donor in a cohort sampled during active or convalescent COVID-19. The CDR3 reads CAWSAIAGGRLETQYF. CDR3 in DNA: TGTGCCTGGAGTGCGATAGCGGGGGGGCGATTGGAGACCCAGTACTTC.